This TCR beta chain is from a study of shared clonotypes between healthy human individuals (dated by TCRdb to the early 2020s). Background on the whole study: The cohort comprised a couple of women and three men aged 18 to 49 years. For each donor, CD4 naive and CD4 memory were each run on three plates, CD8 naive on two plates, and CD8 memory on one plate. To estimate repertoire size and how much clonotypes are shared between individuals, the study performed deep sequencing of blood TCR repertoires from a handful of healthy adults. To increase sequencing depth and limit assay-specific biases, TCR repertoire library preparation and sequencing were carried out by different laboratories using diverse techniques. Each donor's leukapheresis produced roughly between roughly 0.9 and 8.9 billion PBMCs.

The V end loses 5 bases and the J end loses 9 bases, and a stretch of 13 bases separates them. The CDR3 holds 13 amino acids from the cysteine to the phenylalanine. CDR3 DNA is the only sequence kept; it has 39 bases, read in frame from the first base. As encoded in the germline V gene, CDR1 is MDHEN while CDR2 is SYDVKM. Using the deep immunoSEQ assay, multiplex PCR amplified TCR CDR3 regions from genomic DNA. Genomic DNA extracted from each cell subset was distributed evenly over all wells of several immunoSEQ 96-well plates, and each plate served as one replicate. Each replicate PCR for sorted subsets received roughly 0.2 ug genomic DNA, equal to 30,000 or so T cell genomes. Purified libraries were measured with a Qubit 3.0 fluorometer, size-checked on a Bioanalyzer 2100, and measured again with the KAPA Library Quantification kit. Every immunoSEQ 96-well plate was sequenced on a dedicated single-read 150-cycle Illumina NextSeq 550 flow cell. The study's processing was this. Because the immunoSEQ output held only junctional sequences and lacked quality scores, the filtering could not match the filtering applied to full-length reads. Sequences were annotated with PyIR, a Python wrapper for IgBLAST v1.9, and V/J genes and CDR3 were assigned using IMGT germline references. Reads were removed for weak V/J assignments (E-value above 1e-6), missing CDR3, stop codons, out-of-frame junctions, or ambiguous translated residues. V3J clonotypes were defined as sequences sharing an identical inferred V gene, J gene, and CDR3 amino acid sequence. The percentage overlap between two repertoires was calculated by dividing the number of shared unique clonotypes by the size of the smaller repertoire. RTK rarefaction, the Chao1 estimator, and Recon v2.1 estimates of unobserved clonotypes were used to assess repertoire richness. For all TCRbeta clonotypes obtained by the gDNA method from a handful of donors, generation probabilities were computed with OLGA. TCRdb carries this immuneACCESS record with in-frame sequences only. Its versions omit some clonotypes, under half of them owing to an unresolved V gene in the studies checked, with the rest unexplained. Clone size and the V and J calls come from that table; the DNA yielded D and trimming. This sample gives about 2.4 million clones in total; more than 85% of them show up just once. About 0.34% of the sample goes to the ten largest clones.

With regard to this clone: The clone's antigen remains unknown. No much larger clonotype is one base removed from it; base qualities were not supplied.

The donors were healthy, HIV-negative adults with no recently reported acute infections or vaccinations. All donors were Caucasian adults living in Nashville, Tennessee, USA. CD4+ T cells were enriched through magnetic negative selection, after which naive cells were positively selected on CD45RA and the remaining negative fraction served as the memory subset. Blood was collected by leukapheresis, and PBMCs were isolated by Ficoll-Histopaque density gradient centrifugation and then cryopreserved in liquid nitrogen vapor phase. Purity and quantity of every magnetically sorted T cell population were checked by analytical flow cytometry. Genomic DNA was isolated from each sorted fraction and quantified by UV absorbance on a Nanodrop 2000c. The study at large found these results: When a few donors were compared, the shared fraction of clonotypes was about 5.4% for naive CD4, 3.5% to 4% for naive CD8, roughly 2.3% for memory CD4, and around 0.37% for memory CD8. Naive subsets generally had larger estimated clonotype richness than memory subsets did. The genetic and exposure-history diversity represented was limited by the small number of donors. Sampling was limited to blood, and TCR repertoires in tissue likely differ from TCR repertoires in blood. Compared with non-shared clonotypes, the clonotypes found in all four sorted-subset donors had higher generation probabilities. Pairwise subsampling led to the expectation that sequencing depth would affect the degree of clonotype sharing among donors. Even with the large sequencing depth, rarefaction of the sorted-subset datasets indicated that sequencing was incomplete.

The sequence was obtained from a man younger than 35 in good health. Some clones in this sample may be carry-over from other donors' samples. The chain uses TRBV28 and TRBJ1-4; TRBD1 might be the D gene, on 6 matching bases. The sequenced sample consisted of naive CD4+ T cells from PBMCs. The sample's cell subset or site label, decoded: CD45RA+ positively selected. The CDR3 loop reads CASSPRDTQKLFF. The DNA is TGTGCCAGCAGTCCCCGGGACACACAAAAACTGTTTTTT.